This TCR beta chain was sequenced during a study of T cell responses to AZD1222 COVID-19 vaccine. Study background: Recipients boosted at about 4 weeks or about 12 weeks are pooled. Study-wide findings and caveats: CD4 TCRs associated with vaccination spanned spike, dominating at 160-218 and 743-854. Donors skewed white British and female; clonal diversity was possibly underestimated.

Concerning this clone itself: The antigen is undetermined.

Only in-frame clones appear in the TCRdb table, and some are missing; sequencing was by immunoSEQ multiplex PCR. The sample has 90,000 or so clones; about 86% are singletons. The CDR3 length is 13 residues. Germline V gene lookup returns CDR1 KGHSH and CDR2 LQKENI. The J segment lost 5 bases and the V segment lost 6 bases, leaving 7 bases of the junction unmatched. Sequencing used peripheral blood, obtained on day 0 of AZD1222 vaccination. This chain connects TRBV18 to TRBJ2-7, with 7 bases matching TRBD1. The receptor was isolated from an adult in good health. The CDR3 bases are TGTGCCAGCTCCCCAGACAGGGACGACGAGCAGTACTTC. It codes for CASSPDRDDEQYF.